The clone carrying this T cell receptor beta chain was seen a handful of times. Its antigen is unidentified. This sample was taken from a study of T cells after yellow fever vaccination. Background on the study: Any fraction with a low cell number was prepared using SMART-Seq v4 Ultra Low Input. Study-wide results and limits: Repertoires obtained by FACS sorting could include abundant clonotypes that entered as contaminants from the bulk population. A weaker secondary response peaked on day 5, the primary on day 15. Most clones from primary vaccination were detected again post-booster (roughly 96% CD4, 88% CD8).

This CDR3 comprises 12 residues. Trimming stripped 0 bases from V and 6 bases from J, with 5 bases between. Germline lookup yields CDR1 PRHDT and CDR2 FYEKMQ (reference sequence). MiXCR, run by TCRdb on the 5' RACE reads, gives a single entry per CDR3 protein. The sample records about 300,000 distinct CDR3 sequences, about 10% being singletons. This clonotype was obtained from a young man who received the YFV17D yellow fever vaccine. V is TRBV13 and J is TRBJ1-2, with no clear D. Source: CD4+ T cells sorted from PBMCs, taken 5 days after the yellow fever booster vaccination. This CDR3 reads CASSLGYHGYTF. DNA of the CDR3: TGTGCCAGCAGCTTAGGGTATCATGGCTACACCTTC.